This TCR beta chain was captured by sequencing in a study of CD8 T cells in Susac syndrome. About the research overall: When their blood was taken, the Susac syndrome patients had either not yet had any therapy, were taking corticosteroids, or were taking intravenous immunoglobulin alone.

CD8+ and CD4+ T cells from blood underwent TCR beta sequencing, which was carried out in a high-throughput format. Bulk CD8+ and CD4+ cells came from magnetic negative isolation; CD8+ TEMRA by FACS. CDR3 length equals 13 residues. CDR1 is SQVTM and CDR2 is ANQGSEA in the germline V gene. The V end lost 4 bases, the J end lost 2 bases, and 9 bases lay between the germline ends. A quantity of about 0.5 to 1 ug RNA underwent reverse transcription using random hexamers. The method of amplification for TCR beta CDR3 was immunoSEQ multiplex PCR, covering 54 Vbeta and 13 Jbeta. MiXCR, applied by TCRdb to the immunoSEQ multiplex PCR reads, yields one record per CDR3 protein. This sample carries some 160,000 distinct CDR3 sequences, 95% of them seen once, and the ten largest clones take around 0.08%.

This chain uses TRBV29-1 with TRBJ2-1; no firm D call. The sequencing sample was made of CD4+ T cells from PBMCs. The receptor was derived from a human donor with Susac syndrome. The CDR3 nucleotides are TGCAGCGTTGCTACTACCCCCTACAATGAGCAGTTCTTC. It is translated as CSVATTPYNEQFF.